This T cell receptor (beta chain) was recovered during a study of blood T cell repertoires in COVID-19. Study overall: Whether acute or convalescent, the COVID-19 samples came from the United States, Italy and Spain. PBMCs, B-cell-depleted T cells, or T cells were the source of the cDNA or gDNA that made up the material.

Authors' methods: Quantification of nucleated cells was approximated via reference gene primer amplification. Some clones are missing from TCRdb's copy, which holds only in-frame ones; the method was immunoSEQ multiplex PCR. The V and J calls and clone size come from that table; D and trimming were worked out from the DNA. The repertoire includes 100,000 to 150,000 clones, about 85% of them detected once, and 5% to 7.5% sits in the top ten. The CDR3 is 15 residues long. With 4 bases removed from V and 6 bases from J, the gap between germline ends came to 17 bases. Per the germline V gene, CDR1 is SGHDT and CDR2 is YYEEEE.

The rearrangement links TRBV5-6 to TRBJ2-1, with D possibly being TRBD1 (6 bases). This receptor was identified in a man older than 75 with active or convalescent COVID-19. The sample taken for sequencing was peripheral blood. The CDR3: CASSKDPLGGNEQFF. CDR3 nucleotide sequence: TGTGCCAGCAGCAAGGACCCCTTAGGGGGCAATGAGCAGTTCTTC.